The clone carrying this T cell receptor (beta chain) was seen a single time. The antigen remains undetermined. The CDR3 spans 18 residues. V shed 6 bases and J shed 2 bases, with 26 bases lying between them. This sample stems from a study of cytomegalovirus exposure and HLA in healthy donors. Findings and limits, study-wide: Reportedly, diagnosis of cytomegalovirus status by the classifier showed high specificity and sensitivity. A later analysis associated some 16,000 TCR beta sequences with HLA alleles at a 0.05 false discovery rate. Near-uniform donor sequencing depth was presumed by presence/absence analyses.

The primer mix had 60 Vbeta and 13 Jbeta primers. TCRdb keeps only in-frame clones here, not all; method: immunoSEQ multiplex PCR. In the table there are some 120,000 clones, 81% of which are singletons. Sequencing was done on a sample of PBMCs. V gene TRBV6-7 combines with J gene TRBJ2-7; D not resolved. Being an ORF, TRBV6-7 has a function that is uncertain. The source is a woman under 40 in good health and CMV-seronegative. For the CDR3, the DNA is TGTGCCAGCAGCGCCCGGTTCCGGCGACACCCGGCCCCCTACGAGCAGTACTTC. Protein: CASSARFRRHPAPYEQYF.